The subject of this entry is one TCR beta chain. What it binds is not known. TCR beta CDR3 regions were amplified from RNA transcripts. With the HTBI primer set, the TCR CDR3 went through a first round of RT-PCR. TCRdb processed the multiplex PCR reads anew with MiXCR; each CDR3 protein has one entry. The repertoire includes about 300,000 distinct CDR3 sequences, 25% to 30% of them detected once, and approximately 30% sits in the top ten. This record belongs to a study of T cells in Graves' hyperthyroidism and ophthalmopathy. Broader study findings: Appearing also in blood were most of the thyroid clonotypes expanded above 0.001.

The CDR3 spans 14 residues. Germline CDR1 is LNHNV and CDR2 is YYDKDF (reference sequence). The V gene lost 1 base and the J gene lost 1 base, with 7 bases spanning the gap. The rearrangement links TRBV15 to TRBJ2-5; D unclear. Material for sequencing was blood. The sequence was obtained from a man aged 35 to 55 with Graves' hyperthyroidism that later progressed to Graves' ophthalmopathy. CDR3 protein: CATSRAHTQETQYF. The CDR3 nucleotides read TGTGCCACCAGCAGAGCCCACACCCAAGAGACCCAGTACTTC.